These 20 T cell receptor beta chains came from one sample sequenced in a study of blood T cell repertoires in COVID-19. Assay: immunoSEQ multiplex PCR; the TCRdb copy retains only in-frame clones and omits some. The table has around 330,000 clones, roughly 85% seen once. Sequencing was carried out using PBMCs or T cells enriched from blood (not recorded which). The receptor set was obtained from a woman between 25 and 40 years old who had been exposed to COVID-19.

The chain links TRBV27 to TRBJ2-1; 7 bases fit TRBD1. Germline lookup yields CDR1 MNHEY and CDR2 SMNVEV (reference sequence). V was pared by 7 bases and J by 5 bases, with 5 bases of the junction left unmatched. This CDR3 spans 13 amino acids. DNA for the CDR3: TGTGCCAGCACCCGACAGGGCAACAATGAGCAGTTCTTC. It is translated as CASTRQGNNEQFF.

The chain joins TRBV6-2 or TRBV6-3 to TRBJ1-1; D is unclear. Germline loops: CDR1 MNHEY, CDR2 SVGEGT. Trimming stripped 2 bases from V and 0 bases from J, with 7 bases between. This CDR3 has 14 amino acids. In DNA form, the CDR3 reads TGTGCCAGCAGTTACGCAGGCATGAACACTGAAGCTTTCTTT. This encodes CASSYAGMNTEAFF.

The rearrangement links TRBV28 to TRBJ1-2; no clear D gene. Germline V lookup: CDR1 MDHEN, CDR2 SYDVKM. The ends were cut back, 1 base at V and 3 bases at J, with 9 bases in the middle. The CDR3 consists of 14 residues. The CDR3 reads CASSLYTTDYGYTF. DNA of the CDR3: TGTGCCAGCAGTTTATACACTACTGACTATGGCTACACCTTC.

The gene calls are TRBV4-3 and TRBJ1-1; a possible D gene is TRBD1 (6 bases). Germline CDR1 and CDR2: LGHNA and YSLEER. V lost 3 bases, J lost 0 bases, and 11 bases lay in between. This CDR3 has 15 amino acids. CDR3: CASSHSTGLNTEAFF. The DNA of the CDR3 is TGCGCCAGCAGCCACAGTACAGGGTTGAACACTGAAGCTTTCTTT.

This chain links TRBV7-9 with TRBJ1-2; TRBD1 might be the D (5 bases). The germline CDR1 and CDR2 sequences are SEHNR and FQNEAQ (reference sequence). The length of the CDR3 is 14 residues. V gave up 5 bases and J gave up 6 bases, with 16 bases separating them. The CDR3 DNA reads TGTGCCAGCAGCCCCCAGAGCAGGGAAAATGGCTACACCTTC. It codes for CASSPQSRENGYTF.

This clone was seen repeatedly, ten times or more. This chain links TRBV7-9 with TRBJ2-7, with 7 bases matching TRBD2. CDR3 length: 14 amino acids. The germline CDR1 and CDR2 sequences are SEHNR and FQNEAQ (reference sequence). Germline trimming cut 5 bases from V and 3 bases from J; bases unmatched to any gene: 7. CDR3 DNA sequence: TGTGCCAGCAGCCCCGGGACTATCCTCTACGAGCAGTACTTC. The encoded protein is CASSPGTILYEQYF.

The CDR3 loop reads CASRTASLYGYTF. The CDR3 DNA sequence: TGTGCCAGTAGGACAGCCTCTCTCTATGGCTACACCTTC. This sequence joins TRBV19 and TRBJ1-2, with D tentatively TRBD1 (5 bases). Looked up from germline, CDR1 is LNHDA and CDR2 is SQIVND (reference sequence). V was pared by 6 bases and J by 4 bases, with 12 bases between. The length of the CDR3 is 13 residues.

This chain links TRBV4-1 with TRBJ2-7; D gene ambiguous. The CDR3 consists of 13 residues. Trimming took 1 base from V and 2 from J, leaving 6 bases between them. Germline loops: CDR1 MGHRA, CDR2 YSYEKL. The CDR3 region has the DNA TGCGCCAGCAGCCAAGCCCGCGCCTACGAGCAGTACTTC. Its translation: CASSQARAYEQYF.

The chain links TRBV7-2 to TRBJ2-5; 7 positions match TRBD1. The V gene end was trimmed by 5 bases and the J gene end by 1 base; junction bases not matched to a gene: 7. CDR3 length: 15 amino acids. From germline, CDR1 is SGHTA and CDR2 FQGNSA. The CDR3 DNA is TGTGCCAGCAGCGGATCCGGGACAGCCCAAGAGACCCAGTACTTC. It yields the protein CASSGSGTAQETQYF.

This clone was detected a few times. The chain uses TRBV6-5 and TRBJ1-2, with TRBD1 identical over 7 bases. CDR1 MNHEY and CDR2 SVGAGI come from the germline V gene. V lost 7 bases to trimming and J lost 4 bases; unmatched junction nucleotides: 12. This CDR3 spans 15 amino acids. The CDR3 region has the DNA TGTGCCAGCATAAGACAGGGAGGTGCGGCCTATGGCTACACCTTC. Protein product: CASIRQGGAAYGYTF.

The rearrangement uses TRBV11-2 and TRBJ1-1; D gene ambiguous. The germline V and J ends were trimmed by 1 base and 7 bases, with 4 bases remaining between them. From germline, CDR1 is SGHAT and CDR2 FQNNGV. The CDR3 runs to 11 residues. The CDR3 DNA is TGTGCCAGCAGCTTAGCGGTTGAAGCTTTCTTT. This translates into CASSLAVEAFF.

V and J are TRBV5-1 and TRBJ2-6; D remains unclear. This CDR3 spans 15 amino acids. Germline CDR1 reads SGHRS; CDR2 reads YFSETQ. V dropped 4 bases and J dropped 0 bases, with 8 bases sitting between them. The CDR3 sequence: CASSPISSGANVLTF. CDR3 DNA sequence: TGCGCCAGCAGCCCAATCAGCTCTGGGGCCAACGTCCTGACTTTC.

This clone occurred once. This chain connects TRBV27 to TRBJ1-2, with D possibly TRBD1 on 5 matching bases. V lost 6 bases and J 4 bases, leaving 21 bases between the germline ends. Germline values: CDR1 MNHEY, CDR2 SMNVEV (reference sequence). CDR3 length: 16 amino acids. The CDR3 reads CASRPRGMTSIYGYTF. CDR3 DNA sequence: TGTGCCAGCAGGCCCCGGGGGATGACCAGCATCTATGGCTACACCTTC.

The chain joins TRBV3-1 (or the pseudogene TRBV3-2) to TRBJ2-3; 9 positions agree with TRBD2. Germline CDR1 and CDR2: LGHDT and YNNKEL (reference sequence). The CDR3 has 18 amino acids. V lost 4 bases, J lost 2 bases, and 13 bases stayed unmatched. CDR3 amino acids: CASSPLVRAGGPTDTQYF. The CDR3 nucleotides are TGTGCCAGCAGCCCCCTGGTAAGGGCGGGGGGGCCCACAGATACGCAGTATTTT.

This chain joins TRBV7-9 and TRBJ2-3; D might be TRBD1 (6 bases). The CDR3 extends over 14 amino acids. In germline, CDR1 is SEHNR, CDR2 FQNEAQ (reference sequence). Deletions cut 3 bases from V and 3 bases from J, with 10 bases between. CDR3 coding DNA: TGTGCCAGCAGCTTGGACGACAGGACAGATACGCAGTATTTT. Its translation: CASSLDDRTDTQYF.

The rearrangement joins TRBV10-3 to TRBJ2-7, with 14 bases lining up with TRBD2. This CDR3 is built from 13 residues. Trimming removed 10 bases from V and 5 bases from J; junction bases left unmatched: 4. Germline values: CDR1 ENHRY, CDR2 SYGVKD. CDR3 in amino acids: CATGLAGGHEQYF. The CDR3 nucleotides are TGTGCCACCGGACTAGCGGGAGGCCACGAGCAGTACTTC.

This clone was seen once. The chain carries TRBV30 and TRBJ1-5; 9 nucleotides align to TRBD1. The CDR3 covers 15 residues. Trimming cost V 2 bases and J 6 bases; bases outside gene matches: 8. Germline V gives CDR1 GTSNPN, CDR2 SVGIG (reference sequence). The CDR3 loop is CAWSLMDRGAQPQHF. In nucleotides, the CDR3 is TGTGCCTGGAGTTTAATGGACAGGGGCGCTCAGCCCCAGCATTTT.

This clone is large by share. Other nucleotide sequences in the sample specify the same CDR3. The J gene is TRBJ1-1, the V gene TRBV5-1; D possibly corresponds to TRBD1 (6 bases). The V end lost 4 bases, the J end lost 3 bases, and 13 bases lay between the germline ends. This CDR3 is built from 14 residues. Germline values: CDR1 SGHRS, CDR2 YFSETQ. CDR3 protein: CASSPTGTYTEAFF. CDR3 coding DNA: TGCGCCAGCAGCCCCACCGGGACATACACTGAAGCTTTCTTT.

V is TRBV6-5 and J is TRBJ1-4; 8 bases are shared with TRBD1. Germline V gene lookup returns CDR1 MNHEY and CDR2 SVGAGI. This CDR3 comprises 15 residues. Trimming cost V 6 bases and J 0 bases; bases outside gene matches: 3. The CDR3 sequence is CASSHRGSTNEKLFF. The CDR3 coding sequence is TGTGCCAGCAGCCACAGGGGGTCAACTAATGAAAAACTGTTTTTT.

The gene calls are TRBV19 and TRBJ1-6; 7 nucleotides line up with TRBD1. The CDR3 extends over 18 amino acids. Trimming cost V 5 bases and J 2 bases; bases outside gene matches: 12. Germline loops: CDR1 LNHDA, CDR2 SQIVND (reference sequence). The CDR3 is CASSPTGKGAAYNSPLHF. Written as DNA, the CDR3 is TGTGCCAGTAGTCCTACTGGGAAGGGGGCGGCCTATAATTCACCCCTCCACTTT.